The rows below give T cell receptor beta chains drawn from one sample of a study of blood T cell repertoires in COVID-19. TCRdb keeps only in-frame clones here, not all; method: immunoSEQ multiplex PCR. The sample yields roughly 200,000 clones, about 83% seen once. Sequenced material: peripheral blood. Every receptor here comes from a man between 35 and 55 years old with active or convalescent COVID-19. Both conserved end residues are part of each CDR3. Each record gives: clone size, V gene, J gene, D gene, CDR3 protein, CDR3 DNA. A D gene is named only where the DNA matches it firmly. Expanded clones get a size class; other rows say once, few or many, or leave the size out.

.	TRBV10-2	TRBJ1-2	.	CASSQGLYGYTF	TGCGCCAGTTCGCAGGGACTCTATGGCTACACCTTC
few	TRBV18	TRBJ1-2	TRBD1	CASSGQIYGYTF	TGTGCCAGCTCGGGACAGATCTATGGCTACACCTTC
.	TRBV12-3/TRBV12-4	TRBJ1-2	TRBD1	CASTNRGGYTF	TGTGCCAGCACTAACAGGGGTGGCTACACCTTC
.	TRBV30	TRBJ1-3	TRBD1	CAWSRIERGQGYSGNTIYF	TGTGCCTGGAGTCGAATCGAACGGGGACAGGGTTACTCTGGAAACACCATATATTTT
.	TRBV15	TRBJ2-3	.	CATSGTFATDTQYF	TGTGCCACCAGCGGGACATTTGCCACAGATACGCAGTATTTT
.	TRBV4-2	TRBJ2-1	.	CASSQPKPGHPYNEQFF	TGTGCCAGCAGCCAACCAAAACCGGGACACCCCTACAATGAGCAGTTCTTC
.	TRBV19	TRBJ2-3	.	CASRGSGTDTQYF	TGTGCCAGCAGGGGCAGCGGCACAGATACGCAGTATTTT
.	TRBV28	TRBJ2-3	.	CASSFTDTDTQYF	TGTGCCAGCAGTTTCACTGACACAGATACGCAGTATTTT
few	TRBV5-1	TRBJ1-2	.	CASSLTGGSGYTF	TGCGCCAGCAGCTTGACGGGAGGATCTGGCTACACCTTC
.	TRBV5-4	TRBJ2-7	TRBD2	CASSLAGGSSSYEQYF	TGTGCCAGCAGCTTGGCCGGGGGGTCGAGCTCCTACGAGCAGTACTTC
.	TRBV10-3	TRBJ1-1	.	CAISESGAANTEAFF	TGTGCCATCAGTGAGTCTGGGGCAGCAAACACTGAAGCTTTCTTT
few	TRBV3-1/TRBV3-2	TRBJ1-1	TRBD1	CASRGTGVMEAFF	TGTGCCAGTAGAGGGACAGGGGTGATGGAAGCTTTCTTT
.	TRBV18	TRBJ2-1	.	CASSPPARRPNNEQFF	TGTGCCAGCTCACCACCGGCGCGGCGACCCAACAATGAGCAGTTCTTC
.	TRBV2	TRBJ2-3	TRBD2	CASRAGTSGGASVRDTQYF	TGTGCCAGCAGGGCCGGGACTAGCGGGGGGGCCTCCGTTAGAGATACGCAGTATTTT
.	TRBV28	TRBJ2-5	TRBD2	CASSLAGGRQETQYF	TGTGCCAGCAGTTTAGCGGGGGGGCGGCAAGAGACCCAGTACTTC
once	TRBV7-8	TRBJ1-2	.	CASSSDGTSYGYTF	TGTGCCAGCAGCTCGGACGGGACATCCTATGGCTACACCTTC
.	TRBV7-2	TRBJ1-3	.	CASSLGTSYPIYF	TGTGCCAGCAGCCTCGGGACATCTTACCCCATATATTTT
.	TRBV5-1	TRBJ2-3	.	CASSLWASTDTQYF	TGCGCCAGCAGCTTATGGGCTTCCACAGATACGCAGTATTTT
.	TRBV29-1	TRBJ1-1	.	CSVEKAGSEAFF	TGCAGCGTCGAAAAAGCGGGCTCTGAAGCTTTCTTT
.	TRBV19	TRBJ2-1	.	CASSILRRTVQNYNEQFF	TGTGCCAGTAGTATTCTTAGACGGACAGTCCAAAACTACAATGAGCAGTTCTTC
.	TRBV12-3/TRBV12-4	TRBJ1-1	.	CASSLRRGTEAFF	TGTGCCAGCAGTTTAAGAAGGGGAACTGAAGCTTTCTTT
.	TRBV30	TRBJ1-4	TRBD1	CAWRTGEKLFF	TGTGCCTGGAGGACAGGGGAAAAACTGTTTTTT
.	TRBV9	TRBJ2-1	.	CASSVGGGWPVF	TGTGCCAGCAGCGTAGGAGGGGGTTGGCCCGTCTTC
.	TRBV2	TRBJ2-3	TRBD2	CASSARGLAGGADTQYF	TGTGCCAGCAGCGCCCGCGGACTAGCGGGAGGGGCGGATACGCAGTATTTT
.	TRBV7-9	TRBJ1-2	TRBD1	CASSWTGDGYTF	TGTGCCAGCAGCTGGACAGGGGATGGCTACACCTTC
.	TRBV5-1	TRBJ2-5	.	CASSFGGYETQYF	TGCGCCAGCAGCTTCGGGGGATATGAGACCCAGTACTTC
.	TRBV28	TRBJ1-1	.	CASYAGLNTEAFF	TGTGCCAGCTACGCAGGCCTGAACACTGAAGCTTTCTTT
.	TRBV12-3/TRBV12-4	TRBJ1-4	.	CASSITNREKLFF	TGTGCCAGCAGTATCACTAACAGGGAAAAACTGTTTTTT
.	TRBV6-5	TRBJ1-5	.	CASRAGNNQPQHF	TGTGCCAGCAGAGCCGGGAACAATCAGCCCCAGCATTTT
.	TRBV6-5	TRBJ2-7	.	CASSYSGPPDEQYF	TGTGCCAGCAGTTACTCGGGCCCGCCGGACGAGCAGTACTTC
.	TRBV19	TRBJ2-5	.	CASSISGGPQETQYF	TGTGCCAGTAGTATTTCGGGCGGGCCCCAAGAGACCCAGTACTTC
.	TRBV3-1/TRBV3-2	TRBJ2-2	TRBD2	CASSPQLSGVTGELFF	TGTGCCAGCAGCCCACAACTTAGCGGGGTCACCGGGGAGCTGTTTTTT
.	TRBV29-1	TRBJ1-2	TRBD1	CSVGSGGKYGYTF	TGCAGCGTTGGTTCAGGGGGAAAGTATGGCTACACCTTC
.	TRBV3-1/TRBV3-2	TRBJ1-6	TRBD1	CASSPGQGNSPLHF	TGTGCCAGCAGTCCGGGACAGGGGAATTCACCCCTCCACTTT
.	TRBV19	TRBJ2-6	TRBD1	CASSADRAGANVLTF	TGTGCCAGTAGTGCTGACAGGGCTGGGGCCAACGTCCTGACTTTC
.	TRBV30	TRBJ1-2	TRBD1	CAWQGALDGYTF	TGTGCCTGGCAGGGGGCGCTTGATGGCTACACCTTC
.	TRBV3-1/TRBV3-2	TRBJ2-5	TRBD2	CASSQDRTSGGHPQETQYF	TGTGCCAGCAGCCAAGATAGGACTAGCGGGGGGCACCCCCAAGAGACCCAGTACTTC
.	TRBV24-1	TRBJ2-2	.	CATSDPGRAGTNTGELFF	TGTGCCACCAGTGACCCTGGCCGGGCGGGGACGAACACCGGGGAGCTGTTTTTT
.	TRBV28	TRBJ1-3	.	CASSFTRAGNTIYF	TGTGCCAGCAGTTTTACCAGGGCTGGAAACACCATATATTTT
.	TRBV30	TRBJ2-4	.	CAWNIRDLTGGNIQYF	TGTGCCTGGAATATCCGGGACCTCACCGGGGGAAACATTCAGTACTTC
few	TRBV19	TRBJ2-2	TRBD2	CASRALAGPRGTGELFF	TGTGCCAGTAGGGCACTAGCGGGGCCCCGAGGGACCGGGGAGCTGTTTTTT
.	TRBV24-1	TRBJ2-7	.	CATSAPGTHEQYF	TGTGCCACCAGTGCCCCAGGTACGCACGAGCAGTACTTC
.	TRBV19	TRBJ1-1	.	CASSFGTEMNTEAFF	TGTGCCAGTAGTTTTGGCACAGAAATGAACACTGAAGCTTTCTTT
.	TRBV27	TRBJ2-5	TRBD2	CASSLSFGATSGQETQYF	TGTGCCAGCAGTTTATCTTTCGGTGCGACTAGCGGCCAAGAGACCCAGTACTTC
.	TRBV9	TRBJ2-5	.	CASSVRAGQETQYF	TGTGCCAGCAGCGTACGGGCGGGGCAAGAGACCCAGTACTTC
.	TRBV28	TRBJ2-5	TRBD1	CASSSASRQGWKETQYF	TGTGCCAGCAGTTCGGCTTCGAGACAGGGGTGGAAAGAGACCCAGTACTTC
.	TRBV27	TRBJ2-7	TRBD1	CASSTGQSYEQYF	TGTGCCAGCAGTACGGGACAGAGCTACGAGCAGTACTTC
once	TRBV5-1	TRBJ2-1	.	CASSPSYHEQFF	TGCGCCAGCAGCCCCAGTTACCATGAGCAGTTCTTC
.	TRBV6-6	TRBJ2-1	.	CASSTGFSYNEQFF	TGTGCCAGCAGCACAGGGTTCTCCTACAATGAGCAGTTCTTC
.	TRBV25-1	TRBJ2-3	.	CASSELADRAPTTDTQYF	TGTGCCAGCAGTGAACTCGCCGACAGAGCGCCAACCACAGATACGCAGTATTTT
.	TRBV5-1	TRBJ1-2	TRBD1	CASSPGTGLESYGYTF	TGCGCCAGCAGCCCCGGGACAGGCCTCGAATCCTATGGCTACACCTTC
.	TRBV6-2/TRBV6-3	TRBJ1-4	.	CASSPVDEKLFF	TGTGCCAGCAGCCCCGTCGATGAAAAACTGTTTTTT
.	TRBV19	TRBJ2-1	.	CASGFIAAIPNEQFF	TGTGCCAGTGGGTTCATAGCGGCTATCCCTAATGAGCAGTTCTTC
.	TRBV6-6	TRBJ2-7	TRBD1	CASSGGTGANEQYF	TGTGCCAGCAGTGGGGGGACAGGGGCTAACGAGCAGTACTTC
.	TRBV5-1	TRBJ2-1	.	CASSFSNEQFF	TGCGCCAGCAGCTTTAGCAATGAGCAGTTCTTC
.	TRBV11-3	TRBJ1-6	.	CASRSYNSPLHF	TGTGCCAGCAGGTCATATAATTCACCCCTCCACTTT
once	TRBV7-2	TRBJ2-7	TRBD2	CASSWEGFRSYEQYF	TGTGCCAGCAGCTGGGAGGGCTTCCGCTCCTACGAGCAGTACTTC
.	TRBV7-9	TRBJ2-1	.	CASPPLEALNEQFF	TGTGCCAGCCCCCCCCTGGAGGCCCTGAATGAGCAGTTCTTC
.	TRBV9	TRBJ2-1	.	CASSVMTGTYNEQFF	TGTGCCAGCAGCGTTATGACGGGAACCTACAATGAGCAGTTCTTC